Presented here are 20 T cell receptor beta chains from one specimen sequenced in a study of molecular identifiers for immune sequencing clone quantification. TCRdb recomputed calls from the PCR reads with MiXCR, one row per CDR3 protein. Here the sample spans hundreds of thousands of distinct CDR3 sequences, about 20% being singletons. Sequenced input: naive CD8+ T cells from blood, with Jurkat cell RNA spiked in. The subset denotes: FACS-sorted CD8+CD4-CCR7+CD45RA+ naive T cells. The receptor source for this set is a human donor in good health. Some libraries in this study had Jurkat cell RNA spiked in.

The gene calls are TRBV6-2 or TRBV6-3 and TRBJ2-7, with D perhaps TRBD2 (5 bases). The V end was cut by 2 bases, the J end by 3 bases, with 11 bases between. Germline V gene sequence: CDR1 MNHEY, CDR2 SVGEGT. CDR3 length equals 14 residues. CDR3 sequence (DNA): TGTGCCAGCAGTTACGTCGAGGGTTTCTACGAGCAGTACTTC. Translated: CASSYVEGFYEQYF.

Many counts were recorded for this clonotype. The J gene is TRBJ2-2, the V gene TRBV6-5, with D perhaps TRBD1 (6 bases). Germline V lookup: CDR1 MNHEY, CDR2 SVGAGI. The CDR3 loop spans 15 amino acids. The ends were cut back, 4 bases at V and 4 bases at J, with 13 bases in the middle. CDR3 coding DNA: TGTGCCAGCAGTTGGGGGCTAGCTGGCACCGGGGAGCTGTTTTTT. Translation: CASSWGLAGTGELFF.

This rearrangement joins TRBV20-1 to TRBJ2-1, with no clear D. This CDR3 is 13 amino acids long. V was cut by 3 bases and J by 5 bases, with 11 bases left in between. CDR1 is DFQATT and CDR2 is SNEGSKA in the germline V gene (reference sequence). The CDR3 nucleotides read TGCAGTGCTAGTGCCTCCTTCCACAATGAGCAGTTCTTC. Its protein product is CSASASFHNEQFF.

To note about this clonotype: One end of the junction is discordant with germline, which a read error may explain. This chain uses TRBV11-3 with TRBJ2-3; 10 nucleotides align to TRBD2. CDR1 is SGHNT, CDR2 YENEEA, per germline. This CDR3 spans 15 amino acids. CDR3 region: CAGSQTSGRTDTQYF. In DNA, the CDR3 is TGTGCCGGCAGCCAGACTAGCGGGCGCACAGATACGCAGTATTTT.

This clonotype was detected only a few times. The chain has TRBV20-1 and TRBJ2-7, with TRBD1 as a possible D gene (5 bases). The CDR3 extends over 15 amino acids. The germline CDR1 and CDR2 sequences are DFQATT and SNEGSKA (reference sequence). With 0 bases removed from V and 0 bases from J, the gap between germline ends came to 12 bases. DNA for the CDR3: TGCAGTGCTAGAGATTTTGCGGACAACTCCTACGAGCAGTACTTC. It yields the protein CSARDFADNSYEQYF.

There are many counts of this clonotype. The CDR3 DNA follows: TGTGCCAGCAGCTGGACTAGCCGGAGGGCCAATGAGCAGTTCTTC. Translating it yields CASSWTSRRANEQFF. The rearrangement uses TRBV5-4 and TRBJ2-1; 8 bases are shared with TRBD2. This CDR3 contains 15 residues. Per the germline V gene, CDR1 is SGHNT and CDR2 is YYREEE (reference sequence). Trimming cost V 3 bases and J 6 bases; bases outside gene matches: 8. Using reference TRBV5-4 and TRBJ2-1 for the parts outside the CDR3, the full variable domain is ETGVTQSPTHLIKTRGQQVTLRCSSQSGHNTVSWYQQALGQGPQFIFQYYREEENGRGNFPPRFSGLQFPNYSSELNVNALELDDSALYLCASSWTSRRANEQFFGPGTRLTVL.

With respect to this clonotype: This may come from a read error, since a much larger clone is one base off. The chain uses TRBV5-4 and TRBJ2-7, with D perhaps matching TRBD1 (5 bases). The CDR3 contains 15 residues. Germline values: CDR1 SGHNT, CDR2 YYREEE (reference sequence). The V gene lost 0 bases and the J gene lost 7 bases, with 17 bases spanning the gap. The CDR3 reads CASSLDDPRVVEQYF. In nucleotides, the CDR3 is TGTGCCAGCAGCTTGGATGACCCCAGGGTGGTGGAGCAGTACTTC.

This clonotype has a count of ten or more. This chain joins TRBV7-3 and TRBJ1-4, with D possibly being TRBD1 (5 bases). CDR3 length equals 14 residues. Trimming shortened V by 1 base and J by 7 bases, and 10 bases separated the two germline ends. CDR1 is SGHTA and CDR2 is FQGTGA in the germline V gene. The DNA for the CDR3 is TGTGCCAGCAGCTTAATGGGACCACCTGAAAAACTGTTTTTT. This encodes CASSLMGPPEKLFF.

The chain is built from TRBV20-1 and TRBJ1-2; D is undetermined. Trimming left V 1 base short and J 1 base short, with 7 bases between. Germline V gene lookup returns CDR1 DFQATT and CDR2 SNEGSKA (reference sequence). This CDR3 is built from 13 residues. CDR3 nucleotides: TGCAGTGCTAGAGCCACAAATAACTATGGCTACACCTTC. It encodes CSARATNNYGYTF.

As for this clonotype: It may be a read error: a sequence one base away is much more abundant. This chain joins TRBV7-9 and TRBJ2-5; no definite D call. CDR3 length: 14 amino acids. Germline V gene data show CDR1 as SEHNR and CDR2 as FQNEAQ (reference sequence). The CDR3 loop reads CASSPPGPQETQHF. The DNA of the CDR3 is TGTGCCAGCAGCCCCCCCGGGCCCCAAGAGACCCAGCACTTC.

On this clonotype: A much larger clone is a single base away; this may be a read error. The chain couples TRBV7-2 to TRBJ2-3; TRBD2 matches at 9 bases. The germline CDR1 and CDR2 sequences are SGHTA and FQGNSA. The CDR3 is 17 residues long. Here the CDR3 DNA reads TGTGCCGGCAGCTTTCCCTCTAGCGGGACTAGCACAGATACGCAGTATTTT. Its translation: CAGSFPSSGTSTDTQYF.

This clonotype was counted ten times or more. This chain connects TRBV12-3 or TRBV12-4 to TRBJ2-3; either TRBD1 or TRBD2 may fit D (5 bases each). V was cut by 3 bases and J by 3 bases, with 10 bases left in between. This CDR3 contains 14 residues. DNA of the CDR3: TGTGCCAGCAGTTTCCGGGGCAGGACAGATACGCAGTATTTT. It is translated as CASSFRGRTDTQYF.

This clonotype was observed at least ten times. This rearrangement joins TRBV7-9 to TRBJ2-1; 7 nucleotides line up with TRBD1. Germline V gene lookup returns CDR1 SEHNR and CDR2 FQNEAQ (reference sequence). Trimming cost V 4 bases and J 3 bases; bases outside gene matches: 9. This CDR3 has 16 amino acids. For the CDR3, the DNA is TGTGCCAGCAGCTCTAACAGGGGACCCCTCTACAATGAGCAGTTCTTC. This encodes CASSSNRGPLYNEQFF.

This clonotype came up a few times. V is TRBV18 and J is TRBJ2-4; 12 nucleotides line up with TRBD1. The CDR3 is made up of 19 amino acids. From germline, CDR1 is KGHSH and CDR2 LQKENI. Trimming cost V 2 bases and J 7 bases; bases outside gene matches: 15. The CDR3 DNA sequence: TGTGCCAGCTCACCAAAATTAGGGACAGGGGGCAAGATTTCTAACATTCAGTACTTC. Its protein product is CASSPKLGTGGKISNIQYF.

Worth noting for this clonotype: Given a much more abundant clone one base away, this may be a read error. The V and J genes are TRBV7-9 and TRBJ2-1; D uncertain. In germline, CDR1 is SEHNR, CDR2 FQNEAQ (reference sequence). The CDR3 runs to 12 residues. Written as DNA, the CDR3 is TGTTCCAGCATCACTGCGGTCAATGAGCAGTTCTTC. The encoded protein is CSSITAVNEQFF.

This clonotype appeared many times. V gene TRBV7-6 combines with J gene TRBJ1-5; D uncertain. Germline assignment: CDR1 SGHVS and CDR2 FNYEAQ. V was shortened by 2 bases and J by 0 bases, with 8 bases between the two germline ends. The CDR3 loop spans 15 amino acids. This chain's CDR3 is CASSLQENSNQPQHF. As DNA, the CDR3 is TGTGCCAGCAGCTTACAGGAAAATAGCAATCAGCCCCAGCATTTT.

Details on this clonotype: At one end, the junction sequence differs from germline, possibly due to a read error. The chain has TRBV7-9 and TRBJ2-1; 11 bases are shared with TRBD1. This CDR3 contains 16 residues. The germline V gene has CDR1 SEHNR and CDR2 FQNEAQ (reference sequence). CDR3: CVSSSTDRGRNNEQFF. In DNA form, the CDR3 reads TGTGTCAGCAGCTCGACGGACAGGGGGCGCAACAATGAGCAGTTCTTC.

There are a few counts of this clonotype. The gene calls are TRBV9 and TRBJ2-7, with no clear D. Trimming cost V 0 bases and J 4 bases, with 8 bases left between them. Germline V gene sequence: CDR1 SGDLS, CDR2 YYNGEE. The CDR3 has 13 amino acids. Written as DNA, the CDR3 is TGTGCCAGCAGCGTAGGGAACTGGTACGAGCAGTACTTC. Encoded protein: CASSVGNWYEQYF.

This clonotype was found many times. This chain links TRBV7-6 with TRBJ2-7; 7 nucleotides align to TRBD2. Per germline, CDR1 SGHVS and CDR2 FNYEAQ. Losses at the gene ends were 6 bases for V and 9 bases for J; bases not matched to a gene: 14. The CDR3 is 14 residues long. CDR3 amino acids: CASSKSGNLDRQYF. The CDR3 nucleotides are TGTGCCAGCAGTAAAAGCGGGAACCTAGATCGGCAGTACTTC.

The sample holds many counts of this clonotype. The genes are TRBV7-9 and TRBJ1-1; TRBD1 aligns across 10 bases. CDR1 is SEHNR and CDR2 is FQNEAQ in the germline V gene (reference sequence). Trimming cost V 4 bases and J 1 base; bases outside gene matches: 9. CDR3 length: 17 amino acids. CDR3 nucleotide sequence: TGTGCCAGCAGCTCTCCCCGACAGGGGGCCTGGAACACTGAAGCTTTCTTT. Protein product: CASSSPRQGAWNTEAFF.